This entry lists 13 T cell receptor beta chains sequenced from one sample in a study of OX40 agonist ivuxolimab in advanced cancers. Sequenced by immunoSEQ multiplex PCR; TCRdb stores in-frame clones only, minus some. This sample has tens of thousands of clones, with about 85% found just once. The input for sequencing was CD4+ or CD8+ T cells sorted from blood, taken in a trial of the OX40 agonist ivuxolimab. The receptors originated from an adult with an advanced solid tumor such as melanoma, head and neck, liver or kidney cancer.

This clone was detected once. The V gene is TRBV4-3, the J gene TRBJ2-5; 9 positions match TRBD1. V was pared by 5 bases and J by 5 bases, with 9 bases of the junction left unmatched. The CDR3 runs to 15 residues. Germline CDR1 and CDR2: LGHNA and YSLEER. The CDR3 region is CASSEDRGFWETQYF. In DNA form, the CDR3 reads TGCGCCAGCAGCGAGGACAGGGGATTTTGGGAGACCCAGTACTTC.

V gene TRBV9 combines with J gene TRBJ2-7; TRBD2 aligns across 9 bases. Germline CDR1 and CDR2: SGDLS and YYNGEE. J lost 2 bases, V lost 1 base, and 7 bases had no gene match. The CDR3 is made up of 16 amino acids. As DNA, the CDR3 is TGTGCCAGCAGCGTATTCTCTAGCGGGACAACCTACGAGCAGTACTTC. Its translation is CASSVFSSGTTYEQYF. The variable domain in full, with the rest retrieved from reference TRBV9 and TRBJ2-7, is DSGVTQTPKHLITATGQRVTLRCSPRSGDLSVYWYQQSLDQGLQFLIQYYNGEERAKGNILERFSAQQFPDLHSELNLSSLELGDSALYFCASSVFSSGTTYEQYFGPGTRLTVT.

This clone was observed once. The genes are TRBV7-2 and TRBJ2-1; 9 bases match TRBD1. The CDR3 consists of 16 residues. CDR1 and CDR2 from the germline V gene are SGHTA and FQGNSA. J gave up 2 bases and V 5 bases, and 7 bases lay outside the gene matches. CDR3 in amino acids: CASSQRQGEAYNEQFF. The CDR3 DNA follows: TGTGCCAGCAGCCAGCGACAGGGGGAGGCCTACAATGAGCAGTTCTTC.

The rearrangement links TRBV12-1 to TRBJ2-3; the table's D call TRBD2 went unverified against the DNA. TRBV12-1 is an annotated pseudogene. This CDR3 has 18 residues. The CDR3 protein is CASSFQSFPAGGEDTQYF. The CDR3 nucleotides are TGTGCCAGCAGCTTTCAGTCTTTCCCAGCGGGAGGAGAAGATACGCAGTATTTT.

The gene calls are TRBV30 and TRBJ2-5, with D possibly TRBD2 on 5 matching bases. Germline values: CDR1 GTSNPN, CDR2 SVGIG (reference sequence). The CDR3 runs to 14 residues. Trimming stripped 1 base from V and 2 bases from J, with 11 bases between. CDR3 bases: TGTGCCTGGAGTGGAGGGCTTTTACAAGAGACCCAGTACTTC. Residues: CAWSGGLLQETQYF. The full variable domain, with the rest looked up from reference TRBV30 and TRBJ2-5, is SQTIHQWPATLVQPVGSPLSLECTVEGTSNPNLYWYRQAAGRGLQLLFYSVGIGQISSEVPQNLSASRPQDRQFILSSKKLLLSDSGFYLCAWSGGLLQETQYFGPGTRLLVL.

The J gene is TRBJ2-7, the V gene TRBV7-2; D call uncertain. Germline V CDR1 and CDR2: SGHTA, FQGNSA. Trimming removed 4 bases at V and 0 bases at J, with 4 bases between. The CDR3 is 12 residues long. CDR3 sequence (DNA): TGTGCCAGCAGCTATCACTCCTACGAGCAGTACTTC. Amino acids: CASSYHSYEQYF. The variable domain in full, with the rest retrieved from reference TRBV7-2 and TRBJ2-7, is GAGVSQSPSNKVTEKGKDVELRCDPISGHTALYWYRQSLGQGLEFLIYFQGNSAPDKSGLPSDRFSAERTGGSVSTLTIQRTQQEDSAVYLCASSYHSYEQYFGPGTRLTVT.

CDR3 DNA sequence: TGTGCCAGCAGGGAAGGGGCGGGAGTTAACAATGAGCAGTTCTTC. Its translation is CASREGAGVNNEQFF. The chain employs TRBV7-8 and TRBJ2-1; 7 bases line up with TRBD2. The germline CDR1 and CDR2 sequences are SGHVS and FQNEAQ. The V gene end was trimmed by 6 bases and the J gene end by 5 bases; junction bases not matched to a gene: 10. CDR3 size: 15 residues.

J is TRBJ2-1 and V is TRBV19; D unclear. CDR3 length: 13 amino acids. Germline V gene lookup returns CDR1 LNHDA and CDR2 SQIVND (reference sequence). Deletions cut 1 base from V and 9 bases from J, with 10 bases between. The CDR3: CASSIVKAAEQFF. CDR3 DNA: TGTGCCAGTAGTATAGTCAAGGCGGCTGAGCAGTTCTTC.

The gene calls are TRBV30 and TRBJ1-3; D call uncertain. Between the trimmed V and J ends, which lost 0 bases and 6 bases, there was a span of 9 bases. This CDR3 is 13 amino acids long. Germline V gene sequence: CDR1 GTSNPN, CDR2 SVGIG (reference sequence). The CDR3 coding sequence is TGTGCCTGGAGTGTACTGGGAGAAAACACCATATATTTT. Translating it yields CAWSVLGENTIYF.

The rearrangement links TRBV6-1 to TRBJ1-4; D not certain. The germline CDR1 and CDR2 sequences are MNHNS and SASEGT. The CDR3 totals 15 residues. Trimming took 1 base from V and 7 from J, leaving 13 bases between them. In nucleotides, the CDR3 is TGTGCCAGCAGTGAAGTTTTCGGCGAAAGTGAAAAACTGTTTTTT. Its protein is CASSEVFGESEKLFF.

The V and J genes are TRBV30 and TRBJ2-1, with D tentatively TRBD2 (6 bases). CDR1 GTSNPN and CDR2 SVGIG come from the germline V gene (reference sequence). The germline V and J ends were trimmed by 0 bases and 5 bases, with 8 bases remaining between them. The CDR3 sequence is 13 residues long. The CDR3 DNA reads TGTGCCTGGAGTGTTGGCGGGAACAATGAGCAGTTCTTC. It yields the protein CAWSVGGNNEQFF.

This chain links TRBV7-6 with TRBJ2-2; D unresolved. The CDR3 is 14 amino acids. Germline CDR1 reads SGHVS; CDR2 reads FNYEAQ. The V end was cut by 1 base, the J end by 3 bases, with 6 bases between. The CDR3 loop reads CASSLGADTGELFF. Written as DNA, the CDR3 is TGTGCCAGCAGCTTAGGGGCGGACACCGGGGAGCTGTTTTTT.

The rearrangement links TRBV28 to TRBJ2-7, with a weak D call TRBD1 (6 bases). This CDR3 spans 14 amino acids. Germline V gene lookup returns CDR1 MDHEN and CDR2 SYDVKM. Trimming stripped 1 base from V and 3 bases from J, with 10 bases between. The CDR3 DNA reads as TGTGCCAGCAGTTTATTGTTACAGGGCTACGAGCAGTACTTC. This encodes CASSLLLQGYEQYF.